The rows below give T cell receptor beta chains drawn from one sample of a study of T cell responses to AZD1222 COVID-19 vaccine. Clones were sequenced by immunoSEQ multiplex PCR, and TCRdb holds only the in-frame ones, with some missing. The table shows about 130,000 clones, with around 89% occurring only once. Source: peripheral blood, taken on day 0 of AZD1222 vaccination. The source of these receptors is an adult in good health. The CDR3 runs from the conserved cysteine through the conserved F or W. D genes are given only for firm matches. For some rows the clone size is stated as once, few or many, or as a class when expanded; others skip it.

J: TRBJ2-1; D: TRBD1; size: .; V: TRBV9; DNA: TGTGCCAGCAGCTTACAGGGGACGGGCTACAATGAGCAGTTCTTC; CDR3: CASSLQGTGYNEQFF
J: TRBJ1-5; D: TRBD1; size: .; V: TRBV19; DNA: TGTGCCAGTAGTACGACAGGGGGGAGCAATCAGCCCCAGCATTTT; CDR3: CASSTTGGSNQPQHF
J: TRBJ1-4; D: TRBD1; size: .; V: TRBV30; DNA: TGTGCCCTAAAACACCTCGACAGGGGAGCAACTAATGAAAAACTGTTTTTT; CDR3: CALKHLDRGATNEKLFF
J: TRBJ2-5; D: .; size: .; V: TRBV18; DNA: TGTGCCAGCTCACCAAGGGGGTCCCAAGAGACCCAGTACTTC; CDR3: CASSPRGSQETQYF
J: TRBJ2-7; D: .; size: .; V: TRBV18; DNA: TGTGCCAGCTCACCACCTTCGAGCCGCCCCTACGAGCAGTACTTC; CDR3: CASSPPSSRPYEQYF
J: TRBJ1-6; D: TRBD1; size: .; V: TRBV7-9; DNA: TGTGCCAGCAGCTTCGGAATACAGGGGATCCCCCTCCACTTT; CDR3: CASSFGIQGIPLHF
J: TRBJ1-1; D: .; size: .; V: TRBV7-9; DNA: TGTGCCAGCAGCTTGGAGAACACTGAAGCTTTCTTT; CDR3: CASSLENTEAFF
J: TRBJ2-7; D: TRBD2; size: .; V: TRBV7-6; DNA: TGTGCCAGCAGCCCTATCGGGGGACTAGCGGGAGGCGAGCAGTACTTC; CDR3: CASSPIGGLAGGEQYF
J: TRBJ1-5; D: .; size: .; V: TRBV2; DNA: TGTGCCAGCACTGCGGTAGGGGGAGTGAATCAGCCCCAGCATTTT; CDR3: CASTAVGGVNQPQHF
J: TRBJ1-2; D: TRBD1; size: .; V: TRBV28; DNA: TGTGCCAGCAGTTTAGCTACAGGGGGCTCCTATGGCTACACCTTC; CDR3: CASSLATGGSYGYTF
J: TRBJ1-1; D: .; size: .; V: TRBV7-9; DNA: TGTGCCAGCAGCCCGCAGGCCACTAACACTGAAGCTTTCTTT; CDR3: CASSPQATNTEAFF
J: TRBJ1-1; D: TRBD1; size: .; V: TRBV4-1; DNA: TGCGCCAGCAGCACCTGGACAGGGAAGGCTGAAGCTTTCTTT; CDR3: CASSTWTGKAEAFF
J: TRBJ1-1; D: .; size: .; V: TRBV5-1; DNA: TGCGCCAGCAGGATGACCACAGGGATAGAGGAAGCTTTCTTT; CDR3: CASRMTTGIEEAFF
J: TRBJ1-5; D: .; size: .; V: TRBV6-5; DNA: TGTGCCAGCAGACCGACAGAAGCGCATCAGCCCCAGCATTTT; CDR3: CASRPTEAHQPQHF
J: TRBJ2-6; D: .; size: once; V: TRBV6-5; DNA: TGTGCCAGCAGTTACCAGCGCTCTGGGGCCAACGTCCTGACTTTC; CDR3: CASSYQRSGANVLTF
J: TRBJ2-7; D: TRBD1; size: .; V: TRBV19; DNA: TGTGCCAGTAGGGATGGACAGGACCACTACGAGCAGTACTTC; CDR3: CASRDGQDHYEQYF
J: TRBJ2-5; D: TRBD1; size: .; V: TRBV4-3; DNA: TGCGCCAGCAGCCAAGGCCCCGGGACAGGTCAAGAGACCCAGTACTTC; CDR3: CASSQGPGTGQETQYF
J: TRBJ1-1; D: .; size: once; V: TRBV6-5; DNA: TGTGCCAGCAGTTACGGGGGAACTGAAGCTTTCTTT; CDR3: CASSYGGTEAFF
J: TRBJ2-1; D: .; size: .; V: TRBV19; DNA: TGTGCCAGTAGTATGTGGGGCGGGCCGTACAATGAGCAGTTCTTC; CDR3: CASSMWGGPYNEQFF
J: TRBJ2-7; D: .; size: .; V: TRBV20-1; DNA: TGCAGTGCTAGTCTTCGGGGGTACGAGCAGTACTTC; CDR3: CSASLRGYEQYF
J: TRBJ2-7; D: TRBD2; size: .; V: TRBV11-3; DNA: TGTGCCAGCAGCACCTGGGTAGCGGGAGGAGTCAACGAGCAGTACTTC; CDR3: CASSTWVAGGVNEQYF
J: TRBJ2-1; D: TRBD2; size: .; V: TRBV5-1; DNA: TGCGCCAGCAGCTCCGGGACTAGAAGGGGGGAGCAGTTCTTC; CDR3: CASSSGTRRGEQFF
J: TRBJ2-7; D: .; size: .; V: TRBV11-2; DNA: TGTGCCAGCAGCCAGAACTACGAGCAGTACTTC; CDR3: CASSQNYEQYF
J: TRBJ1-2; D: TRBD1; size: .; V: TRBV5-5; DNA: TGTGCCAGCAGCTTATGGACAGGGGGGAGCTTAAAAGGCTATGGCTACACCTTC; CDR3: CASSLWTGGSLKGYGYTF
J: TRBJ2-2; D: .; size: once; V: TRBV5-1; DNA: TGCGCCAGCAGCTTTTCGGGAATGGGGACCGGGGAGCTGTTTTTT; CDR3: CASSFSGMGTGELFF
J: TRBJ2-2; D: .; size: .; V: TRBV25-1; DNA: TGTGCCAGCAGTTTTCACGGGGACACCGGGGAGCTGTTTTTT; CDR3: CASSFHGDTGELFF
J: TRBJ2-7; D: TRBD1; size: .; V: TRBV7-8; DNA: TGTGCCAGCAGCCCGGGACAGGTGTTCCCCGAGCAGTACTTC; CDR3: CASSPGQVFPEQYF
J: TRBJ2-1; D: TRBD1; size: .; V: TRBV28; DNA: TGTGCCAGCAGTCCGGGACAGGGGGCGGGTGAGCAGTTCTTC; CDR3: CASSPGQGAGEQFF
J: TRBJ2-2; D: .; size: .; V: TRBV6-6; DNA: TGTGCCAGCAGTTACTCCGGGGCCTCCGGGGAGCTGTTTTTT; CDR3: CASSYSGASGELFF
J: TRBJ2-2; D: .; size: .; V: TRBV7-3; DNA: TGTGCCAGCAGCTCGTACACCGGGGAGCTGTTTTTT; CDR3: CASSSYTGELFF
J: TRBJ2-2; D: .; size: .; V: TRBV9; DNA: TGTGCCAGCCATAGCGGGAACACCGGGGAGCTGTTTTTT; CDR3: CASHSGNTGELFF
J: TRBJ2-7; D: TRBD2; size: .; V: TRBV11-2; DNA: TGTGCCAGCAGCGTAGCTACTAGCGGATCCTACGAGCAGTACTTC; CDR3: CASSVATSGSYEQYF
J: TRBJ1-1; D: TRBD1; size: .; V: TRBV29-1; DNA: TGCAGCGTCTCAAAAGGACAGGGAGCTTTCTTT; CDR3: CSVSKGQGAFF
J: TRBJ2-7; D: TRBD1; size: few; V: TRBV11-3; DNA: TGTGCCAGCAGCTTAGCGGGACAGGGTTCCTACGAGCAGTACTTC; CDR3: CASSLAGQGSYEQYF
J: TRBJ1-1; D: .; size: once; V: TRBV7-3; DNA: TGTGCCAGCAGCTTATATCACGGGAAGAACACTGAAGCTTTCTTT; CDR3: CASSLYHGKNTEAFF
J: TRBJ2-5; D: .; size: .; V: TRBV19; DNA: TGTGCCAGTAGTAAGGGTTTCCCCCTCGCCCGAGAGACCCAGTACTTC; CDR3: CASSKGFPLARETQYF
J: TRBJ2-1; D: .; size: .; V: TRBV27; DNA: TGTGCCAGCAGTCCGGGACTCGCCATGGACGAGCAGTTCTTC; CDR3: CASSPGLAMDEQFF
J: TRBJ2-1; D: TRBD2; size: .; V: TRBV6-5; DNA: TGTGCCAGCAGACCCACATATCTAGCGGCAGAGCAGTTCTTC; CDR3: CASRPTYLAAEQFF
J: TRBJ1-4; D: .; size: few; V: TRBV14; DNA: TGTGCCAGCAGCCAACTCCTGGCGGGCTCTAATGAAAAACTGTTTTTT; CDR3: CASSQLLAGSNEKLFF
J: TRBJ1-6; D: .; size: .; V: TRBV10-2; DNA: TGCGCCAGCAGTGATGAAGAGAATTCACCCCTCCACTTT; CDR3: CASSDEENSPLHF
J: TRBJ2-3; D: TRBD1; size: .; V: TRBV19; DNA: TGTGCCAGTAGTATAGGGCAGGGGGACACAGATACGCAGTATTTT; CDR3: CASSIGQGDTDTQYF